This entry concerns a single TCR beta chain. Antigen: not known. Researchers tagged individual cDNA molecules with unique molecular identifiers. TCRdb passed the 5' RACE reads through MiXCR, listing each CDR3 protein once. The table records tens of thousands of distinct CDR3 sequences, 14% of them present only once. Trimming pared 9 bases from V and 4 bases from J, leaving 21 bases between. Germline CDR1 and CDR2: SNHLY and FYNNEI. This CDR3 comprises 15 residues. The source of the sample is a study of early T cells in non-severe SARS-CoV-2 infection. Study-level results: The matching step, a VDJdb search, favored anti-spike CD8 responses and missed private and CD4 specificities.

The TCR comes from an adult who was a healthcare worker with PCR-confirmed SARS-CoV-2 infection or an uninfected control (not recorded which). Sequencing input: whole blood. This chain connects TRBV2 to TRBJ1-1; tentatively, D is TRBD1 (6 bases). DNA of the CDR3: TGTGCCAGTCCGGGGCAGCAAGAAGGGGGCACTGAAGCTTTCTTT. Amino acids: CASPGQQEGGTEAFF.